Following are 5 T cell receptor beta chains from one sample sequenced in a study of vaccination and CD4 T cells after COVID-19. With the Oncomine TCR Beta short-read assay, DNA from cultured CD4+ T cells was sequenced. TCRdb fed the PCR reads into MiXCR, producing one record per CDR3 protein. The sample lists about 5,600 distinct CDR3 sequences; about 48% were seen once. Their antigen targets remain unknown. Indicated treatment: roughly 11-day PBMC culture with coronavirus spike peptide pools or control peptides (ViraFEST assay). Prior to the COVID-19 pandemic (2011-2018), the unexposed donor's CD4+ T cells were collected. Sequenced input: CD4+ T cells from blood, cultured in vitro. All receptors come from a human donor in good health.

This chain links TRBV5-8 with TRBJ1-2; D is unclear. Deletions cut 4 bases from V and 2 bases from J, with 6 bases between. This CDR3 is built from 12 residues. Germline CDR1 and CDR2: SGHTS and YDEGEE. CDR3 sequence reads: CASSRSNYGYTF. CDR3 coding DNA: TGTGCCAGCAGCCGATCCAACTATGGCTACACCTTC.

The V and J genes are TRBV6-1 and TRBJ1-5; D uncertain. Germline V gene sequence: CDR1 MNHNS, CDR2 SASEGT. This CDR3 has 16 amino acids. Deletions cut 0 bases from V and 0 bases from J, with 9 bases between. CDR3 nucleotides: TGTGCCAGCAGTGAAGCGCGTCAGAATAGCAATCAGCCCCAGCATTTT. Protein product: CASSEARQNSNQPQHF.

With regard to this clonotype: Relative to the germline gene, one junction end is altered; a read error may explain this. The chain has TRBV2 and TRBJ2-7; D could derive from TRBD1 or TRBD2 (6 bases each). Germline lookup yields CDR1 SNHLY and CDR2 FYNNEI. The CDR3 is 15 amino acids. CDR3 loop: CAGSEAGGTAYEQYF. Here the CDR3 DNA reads TGTGCCGGCAGTGAAGCCGGGGGCACAGCCTACGAGCAGTACTTC.

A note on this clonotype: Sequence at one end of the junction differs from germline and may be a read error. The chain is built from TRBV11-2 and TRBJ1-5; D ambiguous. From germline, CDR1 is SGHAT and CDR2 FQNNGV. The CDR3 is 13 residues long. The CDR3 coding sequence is TGTGTCAGCAGCTTAGATAGGAATCAGCCCCAGCATTTT. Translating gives CVSSLDRNQPQHF. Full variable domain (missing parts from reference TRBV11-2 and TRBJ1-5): EAGVAQSPRYKIIEKRQSVAFWCNPISGHATLYWYQQILGQGPKLLIQFQNNGVVDDSQLPKDRFSAERLKGVDSTLKIQPAKLEDSAVYLCVSSLDRNQPQHFGDGTRLSIL.

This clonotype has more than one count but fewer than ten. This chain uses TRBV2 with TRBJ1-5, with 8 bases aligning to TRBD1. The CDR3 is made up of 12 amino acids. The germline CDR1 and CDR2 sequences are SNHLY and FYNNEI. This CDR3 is CASDRGYQPQHF. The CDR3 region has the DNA TGTGCGAGCGACAGGGGCTATCAGCCCCAGCATTTT.